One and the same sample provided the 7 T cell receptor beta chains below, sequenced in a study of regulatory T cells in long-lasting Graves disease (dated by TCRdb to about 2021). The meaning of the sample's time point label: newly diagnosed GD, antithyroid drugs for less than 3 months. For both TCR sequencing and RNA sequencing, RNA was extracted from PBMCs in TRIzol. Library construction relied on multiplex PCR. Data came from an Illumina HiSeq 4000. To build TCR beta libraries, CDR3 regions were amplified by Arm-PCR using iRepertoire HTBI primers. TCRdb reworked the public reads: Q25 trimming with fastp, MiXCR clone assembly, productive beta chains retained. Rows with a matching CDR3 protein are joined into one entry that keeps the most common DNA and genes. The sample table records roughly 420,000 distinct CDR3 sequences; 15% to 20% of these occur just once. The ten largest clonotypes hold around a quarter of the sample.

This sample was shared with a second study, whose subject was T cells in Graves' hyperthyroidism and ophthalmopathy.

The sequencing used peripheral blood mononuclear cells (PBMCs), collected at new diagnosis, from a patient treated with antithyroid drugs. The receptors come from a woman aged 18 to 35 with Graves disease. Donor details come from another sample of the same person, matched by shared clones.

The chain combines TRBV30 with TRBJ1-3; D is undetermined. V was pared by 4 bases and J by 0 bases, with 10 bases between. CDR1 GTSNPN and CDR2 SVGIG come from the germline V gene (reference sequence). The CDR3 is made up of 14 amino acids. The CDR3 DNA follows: TGTGCCTGGAAGCGGGATTACTCTGGAAACACCATATATTTT. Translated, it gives CAWKRDYSGNTIYF. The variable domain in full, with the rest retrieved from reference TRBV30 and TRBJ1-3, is SQTIHQWPATLVQPVGSPLSLECTVEGTSNPNLYWYRQAAGRGLQLLFYSVGIGQISSEVPQNLSASRPQDRQFILSSKKLLLSDSGFYLCAWKRDYSGNTIYFGEGSWLTVV.

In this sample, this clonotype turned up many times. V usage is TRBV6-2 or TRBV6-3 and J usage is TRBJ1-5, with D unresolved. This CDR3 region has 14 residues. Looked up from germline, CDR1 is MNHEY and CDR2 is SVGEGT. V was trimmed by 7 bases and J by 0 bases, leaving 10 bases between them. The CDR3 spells CASTPDASNQPQHF. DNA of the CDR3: TGTGCCAGCACTCCGGACGCTAGCAATCAGCCCCAGCATTTT.

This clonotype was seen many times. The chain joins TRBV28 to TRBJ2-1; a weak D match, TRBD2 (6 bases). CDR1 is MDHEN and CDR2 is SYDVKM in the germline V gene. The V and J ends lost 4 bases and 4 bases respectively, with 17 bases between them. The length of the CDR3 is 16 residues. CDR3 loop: CASSYLGGDLYNEQFF. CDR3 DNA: TGTGCCAGCAGTTACCTGGGAGGCGACCTATACAATGAGCAGTTCTTC.

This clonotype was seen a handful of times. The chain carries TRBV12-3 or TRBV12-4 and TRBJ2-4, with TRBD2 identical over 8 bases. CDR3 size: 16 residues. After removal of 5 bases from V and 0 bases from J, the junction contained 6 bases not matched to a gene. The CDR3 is CASSEIAGLAKNIQYF. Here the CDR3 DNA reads TGTGCCAGCAGTGAAATAGCGGGACTAGCCAAAAACATTCAGTACTTC.

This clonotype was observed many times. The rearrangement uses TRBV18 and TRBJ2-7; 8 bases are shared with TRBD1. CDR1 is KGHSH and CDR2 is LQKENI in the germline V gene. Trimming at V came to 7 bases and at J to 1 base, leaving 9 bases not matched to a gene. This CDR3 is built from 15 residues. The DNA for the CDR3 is TGTGCCAGCTTAGCAGGGACAGGTCCTTCCTACGAGCAGTACTTC. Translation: CASLAGTGPSYEQYF.

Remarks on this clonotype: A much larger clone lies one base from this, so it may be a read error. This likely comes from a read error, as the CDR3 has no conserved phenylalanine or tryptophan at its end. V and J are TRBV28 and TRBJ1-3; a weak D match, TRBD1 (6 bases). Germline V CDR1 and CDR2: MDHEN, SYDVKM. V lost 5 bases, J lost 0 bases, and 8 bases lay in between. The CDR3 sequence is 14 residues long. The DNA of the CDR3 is TGTGCCAGCAGTAGGACAGTCTCTGGAAACACCATATATCTT. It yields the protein CASSRTVSGNTIYL.

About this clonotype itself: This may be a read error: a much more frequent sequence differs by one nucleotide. CDR3 DNA: TGTGCCAGCAGTTTCCCGGGCAATGAAGCTTTCTTT. Translation gives CASSFPGNEAFF. The chain recombines TRBV27 with TRBJ1-1; no reliable D call. V was pared by 3 bases and J by 7 bases, with 9 bases between. The CDR3 spans 12 residues. Germline V CDR1 and CDR2: MNHEY, SMNVEV (reference sequence).